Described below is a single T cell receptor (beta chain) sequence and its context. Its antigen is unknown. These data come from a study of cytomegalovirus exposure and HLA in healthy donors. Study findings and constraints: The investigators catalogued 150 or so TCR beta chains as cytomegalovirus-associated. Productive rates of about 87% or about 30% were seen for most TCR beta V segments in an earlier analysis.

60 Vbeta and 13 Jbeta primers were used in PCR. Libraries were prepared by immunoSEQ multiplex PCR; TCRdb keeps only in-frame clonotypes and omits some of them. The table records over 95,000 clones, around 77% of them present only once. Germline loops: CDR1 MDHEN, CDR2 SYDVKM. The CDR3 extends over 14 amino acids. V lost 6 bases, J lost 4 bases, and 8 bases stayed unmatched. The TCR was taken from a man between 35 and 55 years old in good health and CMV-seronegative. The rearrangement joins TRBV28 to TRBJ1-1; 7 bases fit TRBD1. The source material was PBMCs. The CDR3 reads CASRPRQGRTEAFF. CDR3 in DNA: TGTGCCAGCAGACCTAGACAGGGTCGCACTGAAGCTTTCTTT.